This TCR beta chain stems from a study of cytomegalovirus exposure and HLA in healthy donors. Findings and limits, study-wide: In an earlier analysis, about 87% or about 30%: the productive usage of most TCR beta V segments. HLA allele associations emerged for about 16,000 TCR beta sequences in a later analysis, at 0.05 false discovery rate.

This clone was counted a single time. Its specificity is not known. The PCR had 60 Vbeta and 13 Jbeta primers. Assay: immunoSEQ multiplex PCR; the TCRdb copy retains only in-frame clones and omits some. The table lists 200,000 or so clones, 70% to 80% of them singletons. The sequencing input was PBMCs. The sequence came from a woman in her twenties or thirties in good health and CMV-seropositive.

The chain's CDR3 is CASSQTGANYNEQFF. The CDR3 DNA follows: TGCGCCAGCAGCCAAACAGGGGCGAACTACAATGAGCAGTTCTTC. The genes are TRBV4-3 and TRBJ2-1, with TRBD1 identical over 7 bases. CDR1 is LGHNA, CDR2 YSLEER, per germline. The CDR3 runs 15 residues. Trimming cost V 2 bases and J 3 bases; bases outside gene matches: 4.